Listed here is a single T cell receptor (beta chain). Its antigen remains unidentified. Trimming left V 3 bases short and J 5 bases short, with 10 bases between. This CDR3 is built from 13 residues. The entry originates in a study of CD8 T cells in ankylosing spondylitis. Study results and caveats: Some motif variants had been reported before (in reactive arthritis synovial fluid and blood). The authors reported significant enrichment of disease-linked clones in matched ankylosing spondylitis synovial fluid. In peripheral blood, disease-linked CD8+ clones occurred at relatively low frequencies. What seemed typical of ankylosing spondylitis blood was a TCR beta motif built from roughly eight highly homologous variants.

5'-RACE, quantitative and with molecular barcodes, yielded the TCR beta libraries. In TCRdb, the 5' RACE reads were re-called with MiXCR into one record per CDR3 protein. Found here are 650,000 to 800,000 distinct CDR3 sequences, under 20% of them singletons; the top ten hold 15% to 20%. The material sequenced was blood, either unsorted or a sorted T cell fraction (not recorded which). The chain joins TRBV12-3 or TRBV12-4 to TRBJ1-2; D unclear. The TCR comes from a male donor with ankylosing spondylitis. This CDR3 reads CASSFGPEYGYTF. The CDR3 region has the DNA TGTGCCAGCAGTTTTGGACCCGAATATGGCTACACCTTC.